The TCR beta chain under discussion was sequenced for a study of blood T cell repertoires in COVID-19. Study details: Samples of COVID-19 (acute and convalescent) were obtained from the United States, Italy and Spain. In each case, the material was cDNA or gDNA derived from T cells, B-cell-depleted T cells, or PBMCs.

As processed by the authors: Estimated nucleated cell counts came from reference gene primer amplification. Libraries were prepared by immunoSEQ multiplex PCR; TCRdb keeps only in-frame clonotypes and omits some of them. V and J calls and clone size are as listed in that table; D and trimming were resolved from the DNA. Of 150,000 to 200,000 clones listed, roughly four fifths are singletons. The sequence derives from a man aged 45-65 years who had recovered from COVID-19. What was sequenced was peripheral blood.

The CDR3 DNA follows: TGCAGCGTTGAAGAGATTAACCCTTCGGCGGGAGCCCTCTACAATGAGCAGTTCTTC. Translating it yields CSVEEINPSAGALYNEQFF. This chain uses TRBV29-1 with TRBJ2-1, with 7 nucleotides matching TRBD2. Looked up from germline, CDR1 is SQVTM and CDR2 is ANQGSEA. V lost 0 bases, J lost 3 bases, and 17 bases stayed unmatched. This CDR3 is 19 amino acids long.